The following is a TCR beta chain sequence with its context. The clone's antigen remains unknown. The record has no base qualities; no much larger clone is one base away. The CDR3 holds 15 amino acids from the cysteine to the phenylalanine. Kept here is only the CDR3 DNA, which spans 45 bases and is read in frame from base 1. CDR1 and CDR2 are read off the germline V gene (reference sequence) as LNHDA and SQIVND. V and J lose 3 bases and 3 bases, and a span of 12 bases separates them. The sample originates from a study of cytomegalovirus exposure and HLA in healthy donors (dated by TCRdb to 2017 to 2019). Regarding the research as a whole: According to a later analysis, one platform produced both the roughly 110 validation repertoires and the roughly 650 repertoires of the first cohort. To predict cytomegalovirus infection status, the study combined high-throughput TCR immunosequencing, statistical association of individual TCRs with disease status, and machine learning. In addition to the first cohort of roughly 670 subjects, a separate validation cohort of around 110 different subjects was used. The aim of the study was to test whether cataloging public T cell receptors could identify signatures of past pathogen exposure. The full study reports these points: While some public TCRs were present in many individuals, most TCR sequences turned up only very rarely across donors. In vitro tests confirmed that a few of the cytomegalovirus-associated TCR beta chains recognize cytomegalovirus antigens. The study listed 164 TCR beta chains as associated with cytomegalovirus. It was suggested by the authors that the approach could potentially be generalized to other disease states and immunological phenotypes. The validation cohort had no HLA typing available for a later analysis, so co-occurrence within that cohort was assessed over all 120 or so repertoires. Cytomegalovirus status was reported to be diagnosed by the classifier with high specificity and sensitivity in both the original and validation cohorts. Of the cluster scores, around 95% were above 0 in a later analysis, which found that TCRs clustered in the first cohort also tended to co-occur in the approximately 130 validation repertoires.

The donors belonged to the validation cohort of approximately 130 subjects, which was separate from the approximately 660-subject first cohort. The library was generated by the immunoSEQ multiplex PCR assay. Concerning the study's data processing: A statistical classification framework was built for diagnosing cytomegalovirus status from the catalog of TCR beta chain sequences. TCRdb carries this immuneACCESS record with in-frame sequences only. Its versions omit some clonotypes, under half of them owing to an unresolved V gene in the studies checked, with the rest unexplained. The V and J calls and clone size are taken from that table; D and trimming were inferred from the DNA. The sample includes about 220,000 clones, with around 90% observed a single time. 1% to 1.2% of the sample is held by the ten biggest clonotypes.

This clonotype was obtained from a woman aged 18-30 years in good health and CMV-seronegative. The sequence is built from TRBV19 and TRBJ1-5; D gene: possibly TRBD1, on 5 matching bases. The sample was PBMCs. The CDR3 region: CASSIVGRANQPQHF. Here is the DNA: TGTGCCAGTAGTATCGTCGGCAGGGCCAATCAGCCCCAGCATTTT.